These T cell receptor beta chains were read from a single sample in a study of CD8 T cells in ankylosing spondylitis. TCRdb reprocessed the 5' RACE reads with MiXCR, giving one entry per CDR3 protein. The sample shows approximately 24,000 distinct CDR3 sequences, roughly 13% of them seen only once. Sequencing was performed on blood. Source of these receptors: a male donor with ankylosing spondylitis or in good health (not recorded which). The CDR3 runs from the conserved cysteine through the conserved F or W. D genes are given only for firm matches. Clone sizes are given selectively: once, few, many, or a class where the clone is expanded.

v_gene	abundance	j_gene	d_gene	CDR3nt	CDR3aa
TRBV29-1	few	TRBJ2-7	.	TGCAGCGTTTATACCGGGATAGGCTCCTACGAGCAGTACTTC	CSVYTGIGSYEQYF
TRBV29-1	.	TRBJ1-4	.	TGCAGCGCCAACACCTTGACTAATGAAAAACTGTTTTTT	CSANTLTNEKLFF
TRBV28	.	TRBJ2-2	.	TGTGCCAGCAGTTGGGCCCTGAACACCGGGGAGCTGTTTTTT	CASSWALNTGELFF
TRBV20-1	many	TRBJ2-3	.	TGCAGTGCTCGGAGGGTTGGAGATACGCAGTATTTT	CSARRVGDTQYF
TRBV7-9	few	TRBJ2-1	.	TGTGCCAGCAGCTTATCAGGATCTGCGGACAATGAGCAGTTCTTC	CASSLSGSADNEQFF
TRBV11-2	many	TRBJ2-7	.	TGTGCCAGCAGCGTCCCTGGGGGGCGGGAAGAGCAGTACTTC	CASSVPGGREEQYF
TRBV7-9	.	TRBJ1-4	.	TGTGCCAGCAGCCATCGACAGGAGGGCGAAAAACTGTTTTTT	CASSHRQEGEKLFF
TRBV7-2	many	TRBJ1-3	.	TGTGCCAGCAGCTTACCGGGGGCAGCGTCTGGAAACACCATATATTTT	CASSLPGAASGNTIYF
TRBV13	.	TRBJ2-1	TRBD1	TGTGCCAGCAGCCACAGGGGAAAAGGGCGGCACCGGGACGGTGAGCAGTTCTTC	CASSHRGKGRHRDGEQFF
TRBV29-1	many	TRBJ2-7	TRBD1	TGCAGCGTTGAAAACCGGGACAGGGGTTCCTACGAGCAGTACTTC	CSVENRDRGSYEQYF
TRBV29-1	few	TRBJ1-1	.	TGCACAGCAGGGAGGAACACTGAAGCTTTCTTT	CTAGRNTEAFF
TRBV28	many	TRBJ2-2	.	TGTGCCAGCAGTTACCGCGGGTGGAGGACCGCCGGGGAGCTGTTTTTT	CASSYRGWRTAGELFF
TRBV29-1	few	TRBJ1-1	.	TGCAGCGTTGAGGTCTCACTGGGGACTGAAGCTTTCTTT	CSVEVSLGTEAFF
TRBV11-2	many	TRBJ2-3	TRBD2	TGTGCCAGCAGCGTGCCGGGACTAGCGGGAGGAGATACGCAGTATTTT	CASSVPGLAGGDTQYF
TRBV7-2	many	TRBJ2-2	.	TGTGCCAGCAGCGTCCCTAGAGGGGGGGGGACCGGGGAGCTGTTTTTT	CASSVPRGGGTGELFF
TRBV28	few	TRBJ2-5	TRBD1	TGTGCCAGCAGAACGACACAGGGGGCATGGGAGACCCAGTACTTC	CASRTTQGAWETQYF
TRBV6-5	many	TRBJ2-3	TRBD2	TGTGCCAGCAGTTACTCGATCCTAGCGGGAGACGTTGGCACAGATACGCAGTATTTT	CASSYSILAGDVGTDTQYF
TRBV28	.	TRBJ1-1	.	TGTGCCAGCAGCCTCTCTTGGGGCCGGGTGAACACTGAAGCTTTCTTT	CASSLSWGRVNTEAFF
TRBV20-1	many	TRBJ2-1	TRBD2	TGCAGTGCTCATGGGACTAGCGGGGACAATGAGCAGTTCTTC	CSAHGTSGDNEQFF
TRBV6-2/TRBV6-3	few	TRBJ1-1	.	TGTGCCAGCAGTTACGCGGCTGAAGCTTTCTTT	CASSYAAEAFF
TRBV19	.	TRBJ1-1	.	TGTGCCAGTAGTACACAGTTGAACACTGAAGCTTTCTTT	CASSTQLNTEAFF
TRBV5-1	many	TRBJ2-3	TRBD2	TGCGCCAGCAGGACGGGACTAGCGAATTTAGGGACAGATACGCAGTATTTT	CASRTGLANLGTDTQYF
TRBV19	few	TRBJ2-2	.	TGTGCCAGTATGGGAAGAGCGAACACCGGGGAGCTGTTTTTT	CASMGRANTGELFF
TRBV29-1	.	TRBJ1-5	TRBD1	TGCAGCGCCCTGACAGGGGGTAATCAGCCCCAGCATTTT	CSALTGGNQPQHF
TRBV2	few	TRBJ2-4	.	TGTGCCAGCAGTGATTTAGCCAAAAACATTCAGTACTTC	CASSDLAKNIQYF
TRBV29-1	few	TRBJ2-7	TRBD1	TGCAGCGTCGGACAACAGGGGGGCGAGCAGTACTTC	CSVGQQGGEQYF
TRBV28	few	TRBJ1-3	.	TGTGCCAGCAGTCCCCGGACAGCTGGAAACACCATATATTTT	CASSPRTAGNTIYF